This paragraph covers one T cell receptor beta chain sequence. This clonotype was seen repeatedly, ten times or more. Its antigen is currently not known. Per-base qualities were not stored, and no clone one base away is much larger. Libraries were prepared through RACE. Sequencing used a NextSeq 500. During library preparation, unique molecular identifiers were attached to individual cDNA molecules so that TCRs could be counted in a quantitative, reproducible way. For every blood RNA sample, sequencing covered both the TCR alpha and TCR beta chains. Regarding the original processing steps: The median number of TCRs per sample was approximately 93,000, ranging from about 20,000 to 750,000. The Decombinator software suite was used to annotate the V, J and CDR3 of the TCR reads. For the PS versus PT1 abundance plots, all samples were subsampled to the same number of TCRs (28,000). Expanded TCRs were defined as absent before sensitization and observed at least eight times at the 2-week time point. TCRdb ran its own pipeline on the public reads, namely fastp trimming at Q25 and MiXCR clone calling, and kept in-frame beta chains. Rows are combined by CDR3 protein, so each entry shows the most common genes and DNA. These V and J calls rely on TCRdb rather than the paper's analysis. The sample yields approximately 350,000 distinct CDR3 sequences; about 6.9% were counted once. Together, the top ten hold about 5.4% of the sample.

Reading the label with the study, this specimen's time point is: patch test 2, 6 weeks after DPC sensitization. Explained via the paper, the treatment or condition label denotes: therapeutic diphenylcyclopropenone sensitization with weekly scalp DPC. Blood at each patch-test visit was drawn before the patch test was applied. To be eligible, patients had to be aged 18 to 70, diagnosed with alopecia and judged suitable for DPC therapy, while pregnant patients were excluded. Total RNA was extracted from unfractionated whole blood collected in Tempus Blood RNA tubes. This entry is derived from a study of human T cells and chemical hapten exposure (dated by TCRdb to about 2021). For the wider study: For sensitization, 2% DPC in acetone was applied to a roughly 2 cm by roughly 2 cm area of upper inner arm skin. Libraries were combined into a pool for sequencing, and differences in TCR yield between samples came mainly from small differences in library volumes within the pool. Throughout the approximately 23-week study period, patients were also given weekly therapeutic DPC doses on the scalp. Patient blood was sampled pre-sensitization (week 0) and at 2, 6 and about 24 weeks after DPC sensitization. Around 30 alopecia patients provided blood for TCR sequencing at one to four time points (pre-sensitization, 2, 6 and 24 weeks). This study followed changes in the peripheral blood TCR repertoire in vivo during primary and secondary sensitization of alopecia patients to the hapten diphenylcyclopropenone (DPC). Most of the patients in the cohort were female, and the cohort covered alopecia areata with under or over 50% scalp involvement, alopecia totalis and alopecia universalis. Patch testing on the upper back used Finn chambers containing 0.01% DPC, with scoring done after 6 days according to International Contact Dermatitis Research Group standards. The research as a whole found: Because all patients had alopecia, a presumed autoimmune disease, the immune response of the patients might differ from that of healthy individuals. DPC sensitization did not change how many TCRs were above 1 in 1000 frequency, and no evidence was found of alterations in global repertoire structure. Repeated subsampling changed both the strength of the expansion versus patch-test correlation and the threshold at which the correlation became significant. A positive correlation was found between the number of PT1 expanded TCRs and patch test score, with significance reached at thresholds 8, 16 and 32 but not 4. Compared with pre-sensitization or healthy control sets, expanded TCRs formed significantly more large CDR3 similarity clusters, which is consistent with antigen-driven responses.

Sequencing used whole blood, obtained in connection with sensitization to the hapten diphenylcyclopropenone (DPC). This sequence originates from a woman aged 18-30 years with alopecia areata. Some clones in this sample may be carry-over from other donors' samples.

The nucleotide sequence is TGCAGTGCTAGAGAGGGGCAGAACCTTTCACCCCTCCACTTT. Its protein reads: CSAREGQNLSPLHF. The rearranged chain carries TRBV20-1 and TRBJ1-6; TRBD1 is perhaps the D gene, given 5 matching bases. At the junction V is shortened by 0 bases and J by 9 bases, with 12 bases in between. The CDR3 runs 14 amino acids, cysteine and phenylalanine included. Only the CDR3 region is kept as DNA, spanning 42 bases read in frame from base 1. CDR1 and CDR2 are drawn from the germline V gene (reference sequence): DFQATT, SNEGSKA.